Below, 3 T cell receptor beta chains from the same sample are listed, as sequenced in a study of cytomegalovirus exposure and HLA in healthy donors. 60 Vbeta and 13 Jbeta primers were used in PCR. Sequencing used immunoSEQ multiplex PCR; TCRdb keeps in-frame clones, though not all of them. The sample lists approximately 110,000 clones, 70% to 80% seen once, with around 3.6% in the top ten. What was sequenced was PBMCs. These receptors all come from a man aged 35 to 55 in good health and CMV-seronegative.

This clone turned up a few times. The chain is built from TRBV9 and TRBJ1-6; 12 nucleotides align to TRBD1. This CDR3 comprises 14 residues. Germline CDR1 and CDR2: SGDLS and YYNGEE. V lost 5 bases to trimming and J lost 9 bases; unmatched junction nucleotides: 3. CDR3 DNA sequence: TGTGCCAGCAGGGGACAGGGGGCGGGTTCACCCCTCCACTTT. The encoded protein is CASRGQGAGSPLHF.

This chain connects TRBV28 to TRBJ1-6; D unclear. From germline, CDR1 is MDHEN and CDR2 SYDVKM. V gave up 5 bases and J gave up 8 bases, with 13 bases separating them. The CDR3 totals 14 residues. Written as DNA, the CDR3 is TGTGCCAGCAGTGGGCCCCCAGGTCATTCACCCCTCCACTTT. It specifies CASSGPPGHSPLHF.

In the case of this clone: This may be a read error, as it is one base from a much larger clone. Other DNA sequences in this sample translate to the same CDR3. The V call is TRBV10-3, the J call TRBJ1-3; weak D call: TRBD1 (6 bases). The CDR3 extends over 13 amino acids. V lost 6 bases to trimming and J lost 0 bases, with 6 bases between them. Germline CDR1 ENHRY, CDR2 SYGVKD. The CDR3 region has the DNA TGTGCCATCAGGGACAGCTCTGGAAACACCATATATTTT. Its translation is CAIRDSSGNTIYF.